The 22 T cell receptor beta chains below were found in one sample sequenced in a study of OX40 agonist ivuxolimab in advanced cancers. This table comes from immunoSEQ multiplex PCR, and its TCRdb copy is limited to in-frame clones, with some not included. The data show over 20,000 clones, around 84% seen once. The specimen comprised CD4+ or CD8+ T cells sorted from blood, sampled in a trial of the OX40 agonist ivuxolimab. These receptors all stem from an adult with an advanced solid tumor such as melanoma, head and neck, liver or kidney cancer.

The chain recombines TRBV4-3 with TRBJ1-1; D is unresolved. V lost 1 base, J lost 3 bases, and 9 bases lay in between. The germline CDR1 and CDR2 sequences are LGHNA and YSLEER. The CDR3 length is 14 residues. CDR3 nucleotide sequence: TGCGCCAGCAGCCAAGGGGCTTCATACACTGAAGCTTTCTTT. It yields the protein CASSQGASYTEAFF.

The chain carries TRBV27 and TRBJ2-3; D is uncertain. The CDR3 is made up of 12 amino acids. Germline CDR1 reads MNHEY; CDR2 reads SMNVEV (reference sequence). Trimming removed 2 bases at V and 6 bases at J, with 6 bases between. The CDR3 sequence is CASSLNGDTQYF. DNA for the CDR3: TGTGCCAGCAGTTTAAACGGGGATACGCAGTATTTT.

The chain combines TRBV27 with TRBJ1-1; 7 nucleotides align to TRBD1. The germline V gene encodes CDR1 MNHEY and CDR2 SMNVEV (reference sequence). The length of the CDR3 is 14 residues. The V and J ends lost 2 bases and 5 bases, in that order; junction bases with no gene match: 5. This chain's CDR3 is CASSLQGVGTEAFF. The CDR3 region has the DNA TGTGCCAGCAGTTTACAGGGGGTAGGAACTGAAGCTTTCTTT.

This clone was counted once. V and J are TRBV9 and TRBJ2-1, with D tentatively TRBD1 or TRBD2 (5 bases each). The CDR3 is made up of 14 amino acids. Germline V CDR1 and CDR2: SGDLS, YYNGEE. Trimming took 4 bases from V and 6 from J, leaving 14 bases between them. DNA of the CDR3: TGTGCCAGCAGCTTACCGGGACCCGTCAATGAGCAGTTCTTC. Its protein product is CASSLPGPVNEQFF.

The chain employs TRBV4-3 and TRBJ2-3; D is perhaps TRBD1 (5 bases). Germline V lookup: CDR1 LGHNA, CDR2 YSLEER. Between the trimmed V and J ends, which lost 1 base and 2 bases, there was a span of 7 bases. The CDR3 runs 14 residues. The CDR3 DNA sequence: TGCGCCAGCAGCCAAGCTGGGGCCACAGATACGCAGTATTTT. Protein product: CASSQAGATDTQYF.

This chain uses TRBV11-3 with TRBJ2-2, with D perhaps given as TRBD1 or TRBD2 (5 bases each). V lost 5 bases, J lost 0 bases, and 10 bases lay in between. The CDR3 contains 15 residues. The germline gives CDR1 SGHNT, CDR2 YENEEA. This CDR3 reads CASSPRGANTGELFF. In nucleotides, the CDR3 is TGTGCCAGCAGCCCCCGGGGCGCGAACACCGGGGAGCTGTTTTTT.

This clone was detected once. The chain links TRBV27 to TRBJ1-5; maybe TRBD1 (5 bases). The ends were cut back, 2 bases at V and 6 bases at J, with 8 bases in the middle. CDR3 length: 13 residues. Germline-derived CDR1 and CDR2 are MNHEY and SMNVEV (reference sequence). The CDR3, as DNA: TGTGCCAGCAGTTTAGGGGCAGCTCAGCCCCAGCATTTT. Protein: CASSLGAAQPQHF.

V gene TRBV9 combines with J gene TRBJ2-7, with 7 nucleotides matching TRBD2. The CDR3 has 16 amino acids. Germline-derived CDR1 and CDR2 are SGDLS and YYNGEE. Trimming took 0 bases from V and 2 from J; bases not matched to a gene: 8. The CDR3, as DNA: TGTGCCAGCAGCGTAGGCCCATCCGCGGGGGCCTACGAGCAGTACTTC. Its translation is CASSVGPSAGAYEQYF. The full variable domain, in which reference TRBV9 and TRBJ2-7 provide the parts outside the CDR3, is DSGVTQTPKHLITATGQRVTLRCSPRSGDLSVYWYQQSLDQGLQFLIQYYNGEERAKGNILERFSAQQFPDLHSELNLSSLELGDSALYFCASSVGPSAGAYEQYFGPGTRLTVT.

The chain links TRBV11-2 to TRBJ1-1; no clear D gene. CDR1 is SGHAT, CDR2 FQNNGV, per germline. The CDR3 runs 13 residues. V was trimmed by 1 base and J by 4 bases, leaving 7 bases between them. The CDR3 sequence is CASSLGSGTEAFF. DNA of the CDR3: TGTGCCAGCAGCTTAGGGTCGGGCACTGAAGCTTTCTTT.

The rearrangement links TRBV7-9 to TRBJ2-3, with TRBD1 matching 10 bases. Germline values: CDR1 SEHNR, CDR2 FQNEAQ (reference sequence). V lost 3 bases, J lost 6 bases, and 9 bases stayed unmatched. The CDR3 is 16 amino acids. The CDR3 here is CASSLVVTGGEDTQYF. CDR3 in DNA: TGTGCCAGCAGCTTGGTAGTGACAGGGGGCGAGGATACGCAGTATTTT.

J is TRBJ2-2 and V is TRBV19; no reliable D call. Per the germline V gene, CDR1 is LNHDA and CDR2 is SQIVND (reference sequence). V shed 8 bases and J shed 5 bases, with 9 bases lying between them. This CDR3 has 12 residues. The CDR3 loop reads CASQFGTGELFF. CDR3 in DNA: TGTGCCAGTCAGTTCGGAACCGGGGAGCTGTTTTTT. The full variable domain, in which reference TRBV19 and TRBJ2-2 provide the parts outside the CDR3, is DGGITQSPKYLFRKEGQNVTLSCEQNLNHDAMYWYRQDPGQGLRLIYYSQIVNDFQKGDIAEGYSVSREKKESFPLTVTSAQKNPTAFYLCASQFGTGELFFGEGSRLTVL.

The V call is TRBV7-8, the J call TRBJ2-3; D assignment may be TRBD1 or TRBD2 (5 bases each). Trimming shortened V by 1 base and J by 2 bases, and 10 bases separated the two germline ends. This CDR3 region has 15 residues. Germline lookup yields CDR1 SGHVS and CDR2 FQNEAQ. This CDR3 reads CASSLVWGNTDTQYF. CDR3 coding DNA: TGTGCCAGCAGCTTAGTTTGGGGGAACACAGATACGCAGTATTTT.

The chain has TRBV6-6 and TRBJ1-1; maybe TRBD1 (5 bases). Germline-derived CDR1 and CDR2 are MNHNY and SVGAGI (reference sequence). V lost 0 bases and J lost 5, with 13 bases in between. The CDR3 extends over 15 amino acids. The CDR3 nucleotides are TGTGCCAGCAGTTACTCCAAGACTGAGGGGACTGAAGCTTTCTTT. Amino acid sequence: CASSYSKTEGTEAFF.

The V call is TRBV5-1, the J call TRBJ1-1; unclear D gene. The CDR3 sequence is 14 residues long. Germline V gene lookup returns CDR1 SGHRS and CDR2 YFSETQ. V was pared by 0 bases and J by 0 bases, with 6 bases between. As DNA, the CDR3 is TGCGCCAGCAGCTTGGGGAGCATGAACACTGAAGCTTTCTTT. It codes for CASSLGSMNTEAFF.

This chain links TRBV15 with TRBJ2-7; D not certain. The CDR3 runs 13 residues. Germline loops: CDR1 LNHNV, CDR2 YYDKDF (reference sequence). Trimming took off 3 bases at V and 4 bases at J, with 10 bases between the two ends. The CDR3 loop reads CATSRRSGYEQYF. The CDR3 bases are TGTGCCACCAGCAGGCGCTCCGGGTACGAGCAGTACTTC.

The chain combines TRBV4-3 with TRBJ2-1; weak D call: TRBD2 (5 bases). CDR1 LGHNA and CDR2 YSLEER come from the germline V gene. V shed 0 bases and J shed 6 bases, with 15 bases lying between them. This CDR3 contains 16 residues. The CDR3 sequence is CASSQEFRGRFNEQFF. CDR3 nucleotides: TGCGCCAGCAGCCAAGAGTTCCGGGGTAGGTTCAATGAGCAGTTCTTC.

There are a few counts of this clone. The chain recombines TRBV11-2 with TRBJ2-5; 7 bases map to TRBD1. V lost 5 bases, J lost 5 bases, and 8 bases stayed unmatched. CDR3 length: 14 amino acids. Germline CDR1 and CDR2: SGHAT and FQNNGV. CDR3 in DNA: TGTGCCAGCAGCCCCGACAGGGCTTGGGAGACCCAGTACTTC. As protein: CASSPDRAWETQYF.

The chain employs TRBV10-3 and TRBJ2-7; 7 bases align to TRBD2. The V and J ends lost 0 bases and 6 bases, in that order; junction bases with no gene match: 2. Germline CDR1 is ENHRY and CDR2 is SYGVKD. The CDR3 runs 13 residues. The CDR3 here is CAISESGGIEQYF. CDR3 DNA: TGTGCCATCAGTGAGTCGGGGGGGATCGAGCAGTACTTC.

This clone was found a few times. This chain uses TRBV11-3 with TRBJ1-5; tentatively, D is TRBD1 (6 bases). Deletions cut 7 bases from V and 9 bases from J, with 16 bases between. The CDR3 has 13 residues. The germline CDR1 and CDR2 sequences are SGHNT and YENEEA. The DNA of the CDR3 is TGTGCCAGCACTGGGGGCGGGGTGAGGCCCCAGCATTTT. It is translated as CASTGGGVRPQHF.

V gene TRBV4-1 combines with J gene TRBJ1-2, with 7 bases fitting TRBD1. The V gene's germline CDR1 is MGHRA and CDR2 YSYEKL. The CDR3 consists of 14 residues. Trimming took 0 bases from V and 6 from J; bases not matched to a gene: 4. CDR3 region: CASSQDRGRNGYTF. CDR3 nucleotide sequence: TGCGCCAGCAGCCAAGATAGGGGGCGTAATGGCTACACCTTC.

The V gene is TRBV19, the J gene TRBJ1-4; D remains unclear. CDR1 is LNHDA, CDR2 SQIVND, per germline (reference sequence). V shed 7 bases and J shed 8 bases, with 20 bases lying between them. The CDR3 length is 15 residues. DNA of the CDR3: TGTGCCAGTACCCCGGTTGGGCGCCCTCGGGAAAAACTGTTTTTT. Translated, it gives CASTPVGRPREKLFF.

The chain joins TRBV5-5 to TRBJ1-5, with a possible D match to TRBD1 (5 bases). V lost 4 bases and J lost 0, with 14 bases in between. The CDR3 has 16 amino acids. Germline loops: CDR1 SGHKS, CDR2 YYEKEE (reference sequence). The CDR3 loop is CASSPGTKNSNQPQHF. The CDR3, as DNA: TGTGCCAGCAGCCCCGGGACGAAAAATAGCAATCAGCCCCAGCATTTT.